This T cell receptor (beta chain) was captured by sequencing in a study of long-term antiretroviral therapy in people with HIV. Study summary: Of all samples, the earliest predate the 2015 immediate-ART recommendation by about a decade.

For this clone: Its antigen is unknown.

The germline gives CDR1 GTSNPN, CDR2 SVGIG (reference sequence). CDR3 length equals 11 residues. Trimming took off 0 bases at V and 8 bases at J, with 7 bases between the two ends. The assay used was immunoSEQ (version v3.0), run at survey level. Here immunoSEQ multiplex PCR was the method, and the copy in TCRdb shows in-frame clones only, minus some. The sample gives 26,000 or so clones, around four fifths of which show up once; roughly 10% is in the top ten. Study findings and constraints: Upon ART, diversity increased but remained lower than transplant donor controls.

This specimen consisted of unsorted PBMCs, obtained 1.5 years before starting antiretroviral therapy. The TCR sequence derives from a man aged 18-30 years with HIV. This chain joins TRBV30 and TRBJ1-2; no definite D call. The CDR3 spells CAWSVGPGYTF. CDR3 coding DNA: TGTGCCTGGAGTGTTGGTCCGGGCTACACCTTC.